These 13 T cell receptor beta chains were all obtained from the same sample, sequenced in a study of blood T cell repertoires in COVID-19. Sequencing was performed with immunoSEQ multiplex PCR; in TCRdb, only in-frame clones are kept and a portion is missing. The profile covers roughly 300,000 clones, with roughly 93% appearing a single time and roughly 2.1% taken by the ten largest. Sequencing was performed on PBMCs or T cells enriched from blood (not recorded which). These receptors were collected from a woman aged 40 to 50 with acute COVID-19.

V gene TRBV10-3 combines with J gene TRBJ1-1, with 8 bases aligning to TRBD1. This CDR3 has 13 amino acids. The V and J ends lost 10 bases and 1 base, in that order; junction bases with no gene match: 5. From germline, CDR1 is ENHRY and CDR2 SYGVKD. In DNA, the CDR3 is TGTGCCACGGCCGGGACAGGGAACACTGAAGCTTTCTTT. It codes for CATAGTGNTEAFF.

This chain links TRBV3-1 (or the pseudogene TRBV3-2) with TRBJ2-7, with TRBD1 matching 9 bases. Germline V gene sequence: CDR1 LGHDT, CDR2 YNNKEL (reference sequence). V lost 5 bases and J lost 6; bases outside the gene matches: 11. The CDR3 sequence is 15 residues long. The chain's CDR3 is CASSGTGSAGIEQYF. DNA of the CDR3: TGTGCCAGCAGCGGGACAGGGTCCGCGGGTATCGAGCAGTACTTC.

The rearrangement uses TRBV29-1 and TRBJ1-1; D unclear. The CDR3 consists of 13 residues. The V end was cut by 7 bases, the J end by 4 bases, with 16 bases between. CDR1 and CDR2 (germline): SQVTM, ANQGSEA. The CDR3 here is CSGERVGSTEAFF. The DNA for the CDR3 is TGCAGCGGAGAAAGGGTGGGGAGCACTGAAGCTTTCTTT.

The chain joins TRBV30 to TRBJ2-1, with D unresolved. The CDR3 spans 13 residues. Germline CDR1 GTSNPN, CDR2 SVGIG (reference sequence). Trimming removed 3 bases at V and 0 bases at J, with 6 bases between. CDR3 region: CAWSESSYNEQFF. The DNA for the CDR3 is TGTGCCTGGAGCGAGAGCTCCTACAATGAGCAGTTCTTC.

The rearrangement joins TRBV3-1 (or the pseudogene TRBV3-2) to TRBJ2-7; 11 bases are a match to TRBD2. The CDR3 is 14 amino acids. Germline V lookup: CDR1 LGHDT, CDR2 YNNKEL (reference sequence). The junction had 13 bases not matched to a gene; V was cut back by 5 bases and J by 13 bases. CDR3 bases: TGTGCCAGCAGCGCCCAACTAGCGGGAGCCCCCATATACTTC. The encoded protein is CASSAQLAGAPIYF.

The genes are TRBV5-5 and TRBJ2-7, with D perhaps matching TRBD1 (5 bases). Trimming took 0 bases from V and 2 from J, leaving 9 bases between them. This CDR3 contains 14 residues. Germline V gene lookup returns CDR1 SGHKS and CDR2 YYEKEE (reference sequence). The DNA for the CDR3 is TGTGCCAGCAGCTTGGCAGGGCCGGCCTACGAGCAGTACTTC. Translation gives CASSLAGPAYEQYF.

This chain links TRBV28 with TRBJ1-1; 9 bases fit TRBD1. The CDR3 contains 13 residues. From germline, CDR1 is MDHEN and CDR2 SYDVKM. Trimming took 3 bases from V and 5 from J; bases not matched to a gene: 1. The CDR3 sequence: CASSFDRGTEAFF. CDR3 nucleotide sequence: TGTGCCAGCAGTTTCGACAGGGGGACTGAAGCTTTCTTT.

This clone occurred once. The chain links TRBV5-5 to TRBJ1-1; 12 nucleotides align to TRBD1. Germline V gene data show CDR1 as SGHKS and CDR2 as YYEKEE (reference sequence). V shed 0 bases, J shed 0 bases, and the junction held 3 bases outside the gene matches. The CDR3 extends over 17 amino acids. The CDR3 DNA is TGTGCCAGCAGCTTGGCAGGGACAGGGGGCTTGAACACTGAAGCTTTCTTT. Translation gives CASSLAGTGGLNTEAFF. The variable domain in full, with the rest retrieved from reference TRBV5-5 and TRBJ1-1, is DAGVTQSPTHLIKTRGQQVTLRCSPISGHKSVSWYQQVLGQGPQFIFQYYEKEERGRGNFPDRFSARQFPNYSSELNVNALLLGDSALYLCASSLAGTGGLNTEAFFGQGTRLTVV.

The chain uses TRBV15 and TRBJ1-2; tentative D call: TRBD1 (5 bases). V was pared by 1 base and J by 4 bases, with 10 bases between. The CDR3 sequence is 14 residues long. Germline V gene sequence: CDR1 LNHNV, CDR2 YYDKDF (reference sequence). The CDR3 sequence is CATSRGRQLYGYTF. The CDR3 bases are TGTGCCACCAGCAGAGGGAGACAGCTCTATGGCTACACCTTC.

The genes are TRBV6-1 and TRBJ1-6, with D possibly being TRBD1 (6 bases). CDR1 MNHNS and CDR2 SASEGT come from the germline V gene. This CDR3 has 13 residues. Trimming cost V 2 bases and J 14 bases, with 13 bases left between them. Here the CDR3 DNA reads TGTGCCAGCAGTGAATCCAATAGGGGGTCCCTCCACTTT. Amino acids: CASSESNRGSLHF.

The rearrangement uses TRBV5-1 and TRBJ1-4; 8 bases map to TRBD1. The CDR3 spans 13 residues. Germline V gene data show CDR1 as SGHRS and CDR2 as YFSETQ. V shed 5 bases, J shed 6 bases, and the junction held 3 bases outside the gene matches. The CDR3 sequence is CASRSTGDEKLFF. The CDR3 DNA sequence: TGCGCCAGCAGATCGACAGGGGATGAAAAACTGTTTTTT.

The chain's CDR3 is CASSSRDRDPYEQYF. The CDR3 DNA reads TGTGCCAGCAGCTCCCGGGACAGGGACCCCTACGAGCAGTACTTC. V usage is TRBV11-3 and J usage is TRBJ2-7, with 9 bases that match TRBD1. Unmatched junction bases numbered 6, after V lost 4 bases and J lost 2 bases. This CDR3 is 15 amino acids long. Germline V lookup: CDR1 SGHNT, CDR2 YENEEA.

V and J are TRBV4-2 and TRBJ2-7; TRBD2 matches at 8 bases. V was clipped by 2 bases and J by 7 bases; unmatched bases: 7. Germline lookup yields CDR1 LGHNA and CDR2 YNFKEQ. This CDR3 contains 14 residues. DNA for the CDR3: TGTGCCAGCAGCCAACTTAGCGGGAATGAGGAGCAGTACTTC. Its protein is CASSQLSGNEEQYF.